What follows are 2 T cell receptor beta chains derived from one specimen sequenced in a study of shared clonotypes between healthy human individuals. Clones were sequenced by immunoSEQ multiplex PCR, and TCRdb holds only the in-frame ones, with some missing. In the table there are a few hundred thousand clones, over 50% of which are singletons. The sequencing sample was made of memory CD4+ T cells sorted from blood. Subset: CD45RA-negative fraction. The receptors come from a man aged 30-40 years in good health.

The J gene is TRBJ2-7, the V gene TRBV5-1; D tentatively fits TRBD1 or TRBD2 (5 bases each). Germline lookup yields CDR1 SGHRS and CDR2 YFSETQ. Trimming removed 3 bases from V and 5 bases from J, with 15 bases in between. The CDR3 has 14 residues. CDR3 DNA sequence: TGCGCCAGCAGCTCGCCGGGACCGTCCCACGAGCAGTACTTC. Its protein is CASSSPGPSHEQYF.

A single count supports this clone. CDR3 protein: CVRSLSRDFQETQYF. In DNA, the CDR3 is TGTGTCAGAAGCCTAAGTAGGGACTTTCAAGAGACCCAGTACTTC. The chain links TRBV7-5 to TRBJ2-5; the table's D call TRBD2 went unverified against the DNA. TRBV7-5 is given as a pseudogene. This CDR3 region has 15 residues.